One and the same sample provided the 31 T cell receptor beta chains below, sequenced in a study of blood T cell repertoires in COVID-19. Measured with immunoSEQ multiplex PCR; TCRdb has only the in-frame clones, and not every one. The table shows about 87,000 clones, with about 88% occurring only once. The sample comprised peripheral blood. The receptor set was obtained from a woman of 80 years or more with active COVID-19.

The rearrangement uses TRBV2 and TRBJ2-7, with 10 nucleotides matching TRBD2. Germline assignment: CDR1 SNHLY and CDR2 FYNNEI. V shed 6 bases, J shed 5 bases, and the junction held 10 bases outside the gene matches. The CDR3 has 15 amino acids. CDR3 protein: CASRQELAGSHEQYF. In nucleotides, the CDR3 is TGTGCCAGCAGGCAAGAACTAGCGGGAAGCCACGAGCAGTACTTC.

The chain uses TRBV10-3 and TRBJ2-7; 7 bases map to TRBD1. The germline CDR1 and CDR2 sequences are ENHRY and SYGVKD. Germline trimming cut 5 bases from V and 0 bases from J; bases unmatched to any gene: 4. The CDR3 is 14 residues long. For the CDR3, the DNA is TGTGCCATCAGTCCAGGGGGTAGCTCCTACGAGCAGTACTTC. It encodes CAISPGGSSYEQYF.

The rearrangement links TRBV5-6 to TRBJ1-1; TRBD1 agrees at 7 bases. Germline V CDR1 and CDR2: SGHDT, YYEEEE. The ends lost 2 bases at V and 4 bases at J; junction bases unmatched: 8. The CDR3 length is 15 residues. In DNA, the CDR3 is TGTGCCAGCAGCTTCTATGACAGGGAGAGCACTGAAGCTTTCTTT. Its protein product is CASSFYDRESTEAFF. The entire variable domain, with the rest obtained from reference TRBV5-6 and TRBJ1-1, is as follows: DAGVTQSPTHLIKTRGQQVTLRCSPKSGHDTVSWYQQALGQGPQFIFQYYEEEERQRGNFPDRFSGHQFPNYSSELNVNALLLGDSALYLCASSFYDRESTEAFFGQGTRLTVV.

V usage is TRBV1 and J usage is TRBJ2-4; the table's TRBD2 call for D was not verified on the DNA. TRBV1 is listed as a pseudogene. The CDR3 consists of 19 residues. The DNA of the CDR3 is TGCACCAGCAGCCAAGATTCTAGCGGGAGGGCCCTAGCCAAAAACATTCAGTACTTC. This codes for CTSSQDSSGRALAKNIQYF.

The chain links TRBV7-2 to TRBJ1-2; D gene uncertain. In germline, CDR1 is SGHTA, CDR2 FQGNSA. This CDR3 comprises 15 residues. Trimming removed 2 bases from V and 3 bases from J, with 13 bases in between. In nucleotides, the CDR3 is TGTGCCAGCAGCTTAAGTCCCCAAGCGGACTATGGCTACACCTTC. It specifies CASSLSPQADYGYTF.

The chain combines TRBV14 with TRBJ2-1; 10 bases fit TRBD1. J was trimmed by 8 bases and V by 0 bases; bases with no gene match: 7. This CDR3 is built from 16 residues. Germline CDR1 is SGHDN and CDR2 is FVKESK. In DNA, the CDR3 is TGTGCCAGCAGCCAAGAACCGGGACAGGGGATGGATGAGCAGTTCTTC. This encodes CASSQEPGQGMDEQFF.

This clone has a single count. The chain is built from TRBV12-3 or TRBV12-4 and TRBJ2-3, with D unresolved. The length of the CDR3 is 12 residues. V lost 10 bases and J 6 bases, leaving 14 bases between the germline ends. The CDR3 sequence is CAITGFGDTQYF. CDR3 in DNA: TGTGCCATCACGGGTTTCGGGGATACGCAGTATTTT.

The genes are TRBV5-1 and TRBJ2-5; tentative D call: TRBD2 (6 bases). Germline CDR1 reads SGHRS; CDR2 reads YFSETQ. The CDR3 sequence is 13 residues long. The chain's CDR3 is CATSPGDQETQYF. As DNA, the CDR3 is TGCGCTACTTCGCCGGGGGATCAAGAGACCCAGTACTTC. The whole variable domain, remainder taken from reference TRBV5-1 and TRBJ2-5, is KAGVTQTPRYLIKTRGQQVTLSCSPISGHRSVSWYQQTPGQGLQFLFEYFSETQRNKGNFPGRFSGRQFSNSRSEMNVSTLELGDSALYLCATSPGDQETQYFGPGTRLLVL.

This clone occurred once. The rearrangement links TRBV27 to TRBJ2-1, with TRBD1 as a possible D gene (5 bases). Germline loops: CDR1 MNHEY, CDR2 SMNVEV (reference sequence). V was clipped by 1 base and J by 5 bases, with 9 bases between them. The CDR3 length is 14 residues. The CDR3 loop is CASSLWQGNNEQFF. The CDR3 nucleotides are TGTGCCAGCAGTTTATGGCAGGGAAACAATGAGCAGTTCTTC.

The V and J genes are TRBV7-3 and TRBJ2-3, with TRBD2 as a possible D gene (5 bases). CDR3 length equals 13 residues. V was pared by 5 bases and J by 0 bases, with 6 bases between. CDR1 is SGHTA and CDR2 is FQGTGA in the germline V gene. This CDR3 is CASSRGSTDTQYF. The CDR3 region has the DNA TGTGCCAGCAGCCGCGGGAGCACAGATACGCAGTATTTT.

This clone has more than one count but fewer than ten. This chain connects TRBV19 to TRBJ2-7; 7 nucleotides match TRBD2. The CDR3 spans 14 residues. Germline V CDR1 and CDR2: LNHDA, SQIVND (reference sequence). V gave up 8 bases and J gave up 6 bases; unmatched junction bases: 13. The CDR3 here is CASARLASGGEQYF. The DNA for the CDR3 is TGTGCCAGTGCCAGACTAGCTTCGGGCGGCGAGCAGTACTTC.

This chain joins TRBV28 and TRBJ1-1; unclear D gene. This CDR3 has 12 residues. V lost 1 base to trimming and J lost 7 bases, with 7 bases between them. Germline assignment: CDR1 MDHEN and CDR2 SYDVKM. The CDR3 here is CASSLSSGEAFF. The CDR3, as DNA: TGTGCCAGCAGTTTATCCAGCGGTGAAGCTTTCTTT.

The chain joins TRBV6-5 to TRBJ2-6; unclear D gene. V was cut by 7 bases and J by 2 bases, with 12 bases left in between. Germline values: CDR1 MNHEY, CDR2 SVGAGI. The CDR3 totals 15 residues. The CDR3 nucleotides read TGTGCCAGCACCGAGTCGGTTACTGGGGCCAACGTCCTGACTTTC. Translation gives CASTESVTGANVLTF.

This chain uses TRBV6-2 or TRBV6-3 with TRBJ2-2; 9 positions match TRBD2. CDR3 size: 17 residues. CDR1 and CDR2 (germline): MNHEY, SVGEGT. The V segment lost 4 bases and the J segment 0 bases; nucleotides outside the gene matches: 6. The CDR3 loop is CASSWLREGANTGELFF. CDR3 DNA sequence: TGTGCCAGCAGTTGGCTGCGGGAGGGAGCGAACACCGGGGAGCTGTTTTTT.

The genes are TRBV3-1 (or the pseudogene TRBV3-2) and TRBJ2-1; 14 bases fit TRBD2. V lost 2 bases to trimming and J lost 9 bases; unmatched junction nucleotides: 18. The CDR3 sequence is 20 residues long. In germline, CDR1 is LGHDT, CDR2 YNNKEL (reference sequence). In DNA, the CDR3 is TGTGCCAGCAGCCAACCCCGGGGACTAGCGGGAGCCGCTCGTCGGGCTGAGCAGTTCTTC. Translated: CASSQPRGLAGAARRAEQFF.

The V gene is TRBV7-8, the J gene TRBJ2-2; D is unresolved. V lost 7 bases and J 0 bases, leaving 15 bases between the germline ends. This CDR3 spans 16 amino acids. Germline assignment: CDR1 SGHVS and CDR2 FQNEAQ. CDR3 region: CASTEQVLSNTGELFF. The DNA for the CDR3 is TGTGCCAGCACCGAACAAGTATTATCGAACACCGGGGAGCTGTTTTTT.

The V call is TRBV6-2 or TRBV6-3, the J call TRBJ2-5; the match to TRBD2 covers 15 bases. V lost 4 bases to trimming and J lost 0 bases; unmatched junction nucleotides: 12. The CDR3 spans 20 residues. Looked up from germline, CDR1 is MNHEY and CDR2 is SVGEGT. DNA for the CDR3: TGTGCCAGCAGTTTCTTGCTTAGGACTAGCGGGAGGGCCTACCAAGAGACCCAGTACTTC. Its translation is CASSFLLRTSGRAYQETQYF.

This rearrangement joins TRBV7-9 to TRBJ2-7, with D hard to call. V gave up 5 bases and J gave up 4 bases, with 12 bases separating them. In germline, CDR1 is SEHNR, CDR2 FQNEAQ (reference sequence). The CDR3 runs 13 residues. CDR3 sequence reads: CASSPTLVYEQYF. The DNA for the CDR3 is TGTGCCAGCAGCCCAACATTGGTTTACGAGCAGTACTTC. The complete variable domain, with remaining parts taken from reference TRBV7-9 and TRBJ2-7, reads DTGVSQNPRHKITKRGQNVTFRCDPISEHNRLYWYRQTLGQGPEFLTYFQNEAQLEKSRLLSDRFSAERPKGSFSTLEIQRTEQGDSAMYLCASSPTLVYEQYFGPGTRLTVT.

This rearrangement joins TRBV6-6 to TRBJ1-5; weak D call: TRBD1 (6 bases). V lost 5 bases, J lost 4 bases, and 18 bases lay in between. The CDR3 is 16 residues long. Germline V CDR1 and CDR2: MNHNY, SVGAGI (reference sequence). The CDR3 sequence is CASSPGGLEWNQPQHF. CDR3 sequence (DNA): TGTGCCAGCAGTCCTGGGGGCCTAGAGTGGAATCAGCCCCAGCATTTT.

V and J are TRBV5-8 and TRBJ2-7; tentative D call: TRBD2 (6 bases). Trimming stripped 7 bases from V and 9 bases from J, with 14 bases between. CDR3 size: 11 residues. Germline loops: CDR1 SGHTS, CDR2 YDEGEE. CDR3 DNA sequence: TGTGCCAGCGGCAAACTAGCCGGGCAGTACTTC. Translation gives CASGKLAGQYF.

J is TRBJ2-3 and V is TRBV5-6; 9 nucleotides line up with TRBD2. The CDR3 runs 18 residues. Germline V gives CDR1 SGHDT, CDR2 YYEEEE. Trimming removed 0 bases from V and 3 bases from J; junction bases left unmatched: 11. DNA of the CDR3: TGTGCCAGCAGCTTGGCCCTTAACGCGGGAGGGGCGACAGATACGCAGTATTTT. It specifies CASSLALNAGGATDTQYF. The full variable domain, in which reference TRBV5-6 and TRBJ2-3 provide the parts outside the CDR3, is DAGVTQSPTHLIKTRGQQVTLRCSPKSGHDTVSWYQQALGQGPQFIFQYYEEEERQRGNFPDRFSGHQFPNYSSELNVNALLLGDSALYLCASSLALNAGGATDTQYFGPGTRLTVL.

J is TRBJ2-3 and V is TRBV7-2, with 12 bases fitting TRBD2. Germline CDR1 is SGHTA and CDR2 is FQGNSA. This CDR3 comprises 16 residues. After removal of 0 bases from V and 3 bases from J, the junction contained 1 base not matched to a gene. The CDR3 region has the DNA TGTGCCAGCAGCTTAGCCCTAGCGGGAGGGACAGATACGCAGTATTTT. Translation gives CASSLALAGGTDTQYF.

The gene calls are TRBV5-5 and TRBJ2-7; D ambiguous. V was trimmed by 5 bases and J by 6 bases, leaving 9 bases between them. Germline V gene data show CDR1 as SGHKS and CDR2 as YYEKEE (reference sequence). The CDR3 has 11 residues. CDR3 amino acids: CASSSGSEQYF. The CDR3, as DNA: TGTGCCAGCAGTTCGGGTAGCGAGCAGTACTTC.

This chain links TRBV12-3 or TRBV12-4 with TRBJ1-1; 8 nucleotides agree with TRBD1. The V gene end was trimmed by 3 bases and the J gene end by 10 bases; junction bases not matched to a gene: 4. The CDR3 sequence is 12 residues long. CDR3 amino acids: CASSFGQGSAFF. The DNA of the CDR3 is TGTGCCAGCAGTTTTGGACAGGGTTCAGCTTTCTTT.

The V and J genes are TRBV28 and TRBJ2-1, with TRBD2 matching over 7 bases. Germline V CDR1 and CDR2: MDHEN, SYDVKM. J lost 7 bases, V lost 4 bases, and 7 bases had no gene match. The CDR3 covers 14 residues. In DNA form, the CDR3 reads TGTGCCAGCAGTTCGACTAGCCCGGTGAATGAGCAGTTCTTC. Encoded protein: CASSSTSPVNEQFF.

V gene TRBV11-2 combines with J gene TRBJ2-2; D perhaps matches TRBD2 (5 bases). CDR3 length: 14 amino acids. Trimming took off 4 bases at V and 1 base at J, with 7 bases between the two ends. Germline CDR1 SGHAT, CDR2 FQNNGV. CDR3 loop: CASSSAGNTGELFF. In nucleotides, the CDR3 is TGTGCCAGCAGCTCCGCGGGGAACACCGGGGAGCTGTTTTTT.

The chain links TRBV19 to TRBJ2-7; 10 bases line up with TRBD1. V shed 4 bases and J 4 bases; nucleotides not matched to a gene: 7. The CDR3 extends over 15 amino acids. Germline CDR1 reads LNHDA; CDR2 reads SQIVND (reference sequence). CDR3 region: CASSKWDRGLYEQYF. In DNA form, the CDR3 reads TGTGCCAGTAGTAAGTGGGACAGGGGTTTATACGAGCAGTACTTC.

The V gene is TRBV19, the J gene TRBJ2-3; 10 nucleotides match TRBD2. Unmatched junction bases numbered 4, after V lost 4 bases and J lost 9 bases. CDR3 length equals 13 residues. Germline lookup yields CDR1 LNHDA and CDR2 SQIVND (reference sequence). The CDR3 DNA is TGTGCCAGTAGTACTAGCGGGAGTTTAACGCAGTATTTT. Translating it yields CASSTSGSLTQYF.

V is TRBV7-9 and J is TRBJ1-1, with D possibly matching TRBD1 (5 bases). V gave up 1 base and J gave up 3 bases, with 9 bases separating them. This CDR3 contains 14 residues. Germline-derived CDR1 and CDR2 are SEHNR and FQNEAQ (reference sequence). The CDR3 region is CASSLVRADTEAFF. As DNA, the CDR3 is TGTGCCAGCAGCTTAGTCAGGGCGGACACTGAAGCTTTCTTT.

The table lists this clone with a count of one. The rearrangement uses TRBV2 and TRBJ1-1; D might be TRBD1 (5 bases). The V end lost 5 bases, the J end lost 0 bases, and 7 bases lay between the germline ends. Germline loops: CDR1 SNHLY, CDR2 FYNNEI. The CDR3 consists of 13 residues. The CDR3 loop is CASSPTVNTEAFF. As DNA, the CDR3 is TGTGCCAGCAGTCCGACAGTGAACACTGAAGCTTTCTTT.

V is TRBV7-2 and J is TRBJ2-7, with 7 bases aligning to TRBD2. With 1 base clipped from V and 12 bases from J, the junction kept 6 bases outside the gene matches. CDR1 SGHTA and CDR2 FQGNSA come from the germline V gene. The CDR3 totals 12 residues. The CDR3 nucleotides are TGTGCCAGCAGCTTAGTCGCGGGAGATCGGTACTTC. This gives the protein CASSLVAGDRYF. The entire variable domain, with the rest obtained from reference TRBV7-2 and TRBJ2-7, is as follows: GAGVSQSPSNKVTEKGKDVELRCDPISGHTALYWYRQSLGQGLEFLIYFQGNSAPDKSGLPSDRFSAERTGGSVSTLTIQRTQQEDSAVYLCASSLVAGDRYFGPGTRLTVT.